This is a list of T cell receptor beta chains from one sample in a study of PD-1 blockade in classical Hodgkin lymphoma. The data were produced by immunoSEQ multiplex PCR, yet TCRdb's version contains in-frame clones alone and is incomplete. The table records 90,000 to 100,000 clones, roughly 76% of them present only once. The specimen comprised peripheral blood mononuclear cells (PBMCs), sampled before the second cycle of nivolumab. These receptors all come from a human donor with classical Hodgkin lymphoma. Both conserved end residues are part of each CDR3. The D gene is left open where the match is weak. The size of a clone is reported for some rows only, either as once, few or many, or as a class for expanded clones.

>TRBV16|TRBJ1-1|-|TRBD1
TGTGCCAGCAGCCGAACCGGGACAGGGGGGACTGAAGCTTTCTTT
CASSRTGTGGTEAFF
>TRBV21-1|TRBJ2-2|-|-
TGTGCCAGCAGCAACAGGGTAGCCGGGGAGCTGTTTTTT
CASSNRVAGELFF
>TRBV25-1|TRBJ2-5|-|TRBD2
TGTGCCTCCTCTTCGACTAGCGGGAGGGTAGCACAAGAGACCCAGTACTTC
CASSSTSGRVAQETQYF
>TRBV10-3|TRBJ2-1|once|TRBD2
TGTGCCATCAAACCCGGGACTAGCGGGGATTACAATGAGCAGTTCTTC
CAIKPGTSGDYNEQFF
>TRBV5-6|TRBJ1-2|-|-
TGTGCCAGCAGCCCTTGGGGCAGTTCTTATGGCTACACCTTC
CASSPWGSSYGYTF
>TRBV19|TRBJ1-5|-|TRBD1
TGTGCCAGTAGTATCCACACGGGACAGATAAGCAATCAGCCCCAGCATTTT
CASSIHTGQISNQPQHF
>TRBV7-2|TRBJ2-7|-|-
TGTGCCAGCAGCCCAAAAGGCGGGTCCCGGTCCTACGAGCAGTACTTC
CASSPKGGSRSYEQYF
>TRBV11-2|TRBJ2-1|-|-
TGTGCCAGCAGCCCTGGGCCCCGGGGTGAGCAGTTCTTC
CASSPGPRGEQFF
>TRBV6-1|TRBJ2-1|-|-
TGTGCCAGCAGCCCTATGGGGAATGAGCAGTTCTTC
CASSPMGNEQFF
>TRBV27|TRBJ1-4|-|TRBD1
TGTGCCAGCAGCCGGACAGGGTTCGGTGAAAAACTGTTTTTT
CASSRTGFGEKLFF
>TRBV9|TRBJ2-5|medium-sized|-
TGTGCCAGCAGCGTAGGGACAACACAAGAGACCCAGTACTTC
CASSVGTTQETQYF
>TRBV18|TRBJ1-4|-|-
TGTGCCAGCTCACCTCAACAAACTAATGAAAAACTGTTTTTT
CASSPQQTNEKLFF
>TRBV5-4|TRBJ2-7|-|TRBD1
TGTGCCAGCAGCTTGGATTGGACAGGGAAACTTGGGGAGCAGTACTTC
CASSLDWTGKLGEQYF
>TRBV10-3|TRBJ2-7|-|-
TGTGCCATCACGGCGGGCATGGGTTTCGAGCAGTACTTC
CAITAGMGFEQYF
>TRBV30|TRBJ2-7|-|-
TGTGCCTGGAGTAAGGGACCTTCCTACGAGCAGTACTTC
CAWSKGPSYEQYF
>TRBV7-8|TRBJ2-7|-|TRBD1
TGTGCCAGCAGCTCCCGGGGACAGGGGGCGGTGCAGTACTTC
CASSSRGQGAVQYF
>TRBV5-1|TRBJ2-2|-|TRBD2
TGCGCCAGCAGCTTGGCAGCACTAGCGGGATTATCATATCTGAACGCCGGGGAGCTGTTTTTT
CASSLAALAGLSYLNAGELFF
>TRBV5-1|TRBJ2-5|-|-
TGCGCCAGCAGCCCGTCTTCCCAAGAGACCCAGTACTTC
CASSPSSQETQYF
>TRBV30|TRBJ1-3|-|-
TGTGCCTGGAGTGTGGGTGGAAACACCATATATTTT
CAWSVGGNTIYF
>TRBV19|TRBJ2-2|few|TRBD1
TGTGCCAGTCGCACGGACAGGGTGGCCGGGGAGCTGTTTTTT
CASRTDRVAGELFF
>TRBV5-8|TRBJ1-4|-|TRBD1
TGTGCCAGCAGCCCGGAGGGGGCAGGGGAGACTGAAAAACTGTTTTTT
CASSPEGAGETEKLFF
>TRBV29-1|TRBJ1-5|-|TRBD1
TGCAGCGTTGACGCCGGGACAGGGGTTTACGGCAATCAGCCCCAGCATTTT
CSVDAGTGVYGNQPQHF
>TRBV5-4|TRBJ1-1|-|-
TGTGCCAGCAGCCCCCGAGGGGGGTCGGACACTGAAGCTTTCTTT
CASSPRGGSDTEAFF
>TRBV9|TRBJ2-1|-|-
TGTGCCAGCAGCCGGGAGGGACAGTCCTACAATGAGCAGTTCTTC
CASSREGQSYNEQFF
>TRBV18|TRBJ2-5|once|-
TGTGCCAGCTCACCATCAGGGGACACCGAGACCCAGTACTTC
CASSPSGDTETQYF
>TRBV9|TRBJ2-7|-|TRBD2
TGTGCCAGCAGCGTAGCCGGAGCGGGAGTGCCCTACGAGCAGTACTTC
CASSVAGAGVPYEQYF
>TRBV5-1|TRBJ1-4|-|-
TGCGCCAGCAGCTTGGGGGAGTACGAAAAACTGTTTTTT
CASSLGEYEKLFF
>TRBV5-4|TRBJ2-7|-|TRBD2
TGTGCCAGCAGCTTGGTTGGCGGGAGTACCTACGAGCAGTACTTC
CASSLVGGSTYEQYF
>TRBV7-3|TRBJ2-1|-|-
TGTGCCAGCAGCTTAAGCAGAACCAACAATGAGCAGTTCTTC
CASSLSRTNNEQFF
>TRBV5-1|TRBJ1-1|medium-sized|-
TGCGCCAGCAGCACGGGGTACACTGAAGCTTTCTTT
CASSTGYTEAFF
>TRBV6-6|TRBJ2-2|-|-
TGTGCCAGCAGCCAATTAAACAGGGACACCGGGGAGCTGTTTTTT
CASSQLNRDTGELFF
>TRBV10-1|TRBJ2-1|-|-
TGCGCCAGCAGTGTGGGTTTTGGAGGCAGGGGAGTACATGAGCAGTTCTTC
CASSVGFGGRGVHEQFF
>TRBV5-1|TRBJ2-1|-|TRBD2
TGCGCCAGCAGCTTGGCTTTCGGGGGGATAAGGGCCGATGAGCAGTTCTTC
CASSLAFGGIRADEQFF
>TRBV6-1|TRBJ1-5|-|-
TGTGCCAGCAGTGAAATCTTTGGCCTCCAGGGCCAGCCCCAGCATTTT
CASSEIFGLQGQPQHF
>TRBV5-4|TRBJ2-1|-|TRBD2
TGTGCCAGCAGTTCGACTAGCGGGAGCTACAATGAGCAGTTCTTC
CASSSTSGSYNEQFF
>TRBV19|TRBJ2-3|once|TRBD2
TGTGCCAGTAGCCTTAGCGGGCCTTCTGGAGATACGCAGTATTTT
CASSLSGPSGDTQYF
>TRBV6-6|TRBJ1-2|-|TRBD1
TGTGCCAGCAGGCAAAGGGACAGTAACTATGGCTACACCTTC
CASRQRDSNYGYTF
>TRBV27|TRBJ1-4|-|-
TGTGCCAGCAGTTATACCCCCCGGGAAGGAACGAATGAAAAACTGTTTTTT
CASSYTPREGTNEKLFF
>TRBV7-2|TRBJ2-1|-|-
TGTGCCAGCAGCTTAGACCCCTTTAATGAGCAGTTCTTC
CASSLDPFNEQFF
>TRBV15|TRBJ1-3|few|-
TGTGCCACCAGCAGAGAAGCTGGAAACACCATATATTTT
CATSREAGNTIYF
>TRBV7-2|TRBJ1-1|-|-
TGTGCCAGCAGCTTAGGGCCCCCTTGGGGCATGAACACTGAAGCTTTCTTT
CASSLGPPWGMNTEAFF
>TRBV10-2|TRBJ1-1|-|-
TGCGCCAGCAGGGTAACTGGGAGAGGTACTGAAGCTTTCTTT
CASRVTGRGTEAFF
>TRBV19|TRBJ1-4|-|-
TGTGCCAGTAGTATGCAGTGGGAAAAACTGTTTTTT
CASSMQWEKLFF
>TRBV4-1|TRBJ2-5|few|-
TGCGCCAGCAGCCAAGAAATTGGCGGCGAGACCCAGTACTTC
CASSQEIGGETQYF
>TRBV30|TRBJ2-7|few|-
TGTGCCTGGAGTCCATGGACCTACGAGCAGTACTTC
CAWSPWTYEQYF
>TRBV19|TRBJ1-5|few|-
TGTGCCAGTAGTATCGGGGGTCAAGGCGTCCAGCCCCAGCATTTT
CASSIGGQGVQPQHF